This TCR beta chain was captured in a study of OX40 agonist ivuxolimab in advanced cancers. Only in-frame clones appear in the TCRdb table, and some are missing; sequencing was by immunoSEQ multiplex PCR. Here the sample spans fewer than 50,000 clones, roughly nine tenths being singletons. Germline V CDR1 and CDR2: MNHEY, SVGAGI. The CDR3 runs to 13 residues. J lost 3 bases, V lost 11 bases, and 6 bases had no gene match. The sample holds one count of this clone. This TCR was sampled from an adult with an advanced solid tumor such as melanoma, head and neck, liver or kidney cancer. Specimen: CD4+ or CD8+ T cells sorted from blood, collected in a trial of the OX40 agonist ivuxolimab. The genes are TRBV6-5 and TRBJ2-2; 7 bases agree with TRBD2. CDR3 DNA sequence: TGTGCCCGGACTAGGAAGTACACCGGGGAGCTGTTTTTT. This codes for CARTRKYTGELFF.